This T cell receptor beta chain was retrieved from a study of long-term antiretroviral therapy in people with HIV. With survey level as its setting, the immunoSEQ assay was v3.0. Assay used: immunoSEQ multiplex PCR; TCRdb lists only in-frame clones, some missing. The sample shows about 30,000 clones, approximately 90% of them seen only once. There are 14 residues in the CDR3. Sequenced here: unsorted PBMCs, sampled about 5 years before starting antiretroviral therapy. The TCR sequence derives from a man aged 50 or older with HIV. V gene TRBV21-1 combines with J gene TRBJ2-7. TRBV21-1 has pseudogene status. The CDR3 protein is CASTAGWTSYEQYF. The CDR3 DNA is TGTGCCAGCACTGCCGGGTGGACCTCCTACGAGCAGTACTTC.